The present entry profiles one T cell receptor beta chain with its context. All of the donors resided in Nashville, Tennessee, and each was a Caucasian adult. The CDR3 is 14 residues long. The sample comes from a study of shared clonotypes between healthy human individuals. Sorted-subset replicate PCR reactions were performed with 150 to 200 ng DNA, corresponding to about 32,000 T cell genomes. Sequencing was performed with immunoSEQ multiplex PCR; in TCRdb, only in-frame clones are kept and a portion is missing. The repertoire includes roughly 380,000 clones, 90% to 98% of them detected once, and approximately 0.3% sits in the top ten.

The specimen was memory CD8+ T cells sorted from blood. Subset reported: CD45RO+ cells pooled with CCR7-negative TemRA cells. The J gene is TRBJ2-7, the V gene TRBV21-1; the DNA was not used to check the table's D call, TRBD2. TRBV21-1 is given as a pseudogene. The clonotype originates from a man aged 25-40 years in good health. The CDR3 coding sequence is TGTGCCAGCAGCAAACGGGGGGAAACCTACGAGCAGTACTTC. Its translation is CASSKRGETYEQYF.